This is a list of T cell receptor beta chains from one sample in a study of shared clonotypes between healthy human individuals. Repertoires were generated with immunoSEQ multiplex PCR, while TCRdb's copy carries only in-frame clones and drops some. The sample lists around 2,100,000 clones; approximately 94% were seen once. The sample comprised naive CD8+ T cells sorted from blood. The receptor set was obtained from a man between 18 and 35 years old in good health. Each CDR3 is given with its conserved first and last residue. The order of the fields is V gene, J gene, D gene, clone size, CDR3 DNA, CDR3 protein. The D gene is left open where the match is weak. A row's size may be missing; if present it is once, few, many or a size class.

TRBV9	TRBJ1-2	TRBD1	NA	TGTGCCAGCGGAAGGACAGGGTCTTTCTATGGCTACACCTTC	CASGRTGSFYGYTF
TRBV5-6	TRBJ2-7	TRBD2	NA	TGTGCCAGCAGCCAATTCCTAGCGGGAGGTCCCTACGAGCAGTACTTC	CASSQFLAGGPYEQYF
TRBV5-1	TRBJ2-5	TRBD1	NA	TGCGCCAGCAGCTCTTCGTCAGGGGGCCTTGGTCAAGAGACCCAGTACTTC	CASSSSSGGLGQETQYF
TRBV4-3	TRBJ2-7	NA	NA	TGCGCCAGCAGCCAGGGCAGAATCTCCTACGAGCAGTACTTC	CASSQGRISYEQYF
TRBV5-6	TRBJ1-5	NA	NA	TGTGCCAGCAGCTTCGAAGGGAATCAGCCCCAGCATTTT	CASSFEGNQPQHF
TRBV6-5	TRBJ1-2	NA	NA	TGTGCCAGCAGTTATGGGGGGGCCTATGGCTACACCTTC	CASSYGGAYGYTF
TRBV13	TRBJ2-7	TRBD2	NA	TGTGCCAGCAGCCCGCCGTGGGATTCAACGGGAGGGCCCTACGAGCAGTACTTC	CASSPPWDSTGGPYEQYF
TRBV5-1	TRBJ2-7	NA	NA	TGCGCCAGCAAAGAATACCAAAACGAGCAGTACTTC	CASKEYQNEQYF
TRBV13	TRBJ2-3	TRBD2	NA	TGTGCCAGCAGCTTAGAAGCGGGAGGAGGAGATACGCAGTATTTT	CASSLEAGGGDTQYF
TRBV10-2	TRBJ2-7	NA	NA	TGCGCCAGCAGTGAGTACCGGTCCTACGAGCAGTACTTC	CASSEYRSYEQYF
TRBV9	TRBJ2-7	TRBD2	NA	TGTGCCAGCAGCGTAGCGGGAGGGCCTTCCGAGCAGTACTTC	CASSVAGGPSEQYF
TRBV7-3	TRBJ2-3	NA	NA	TGTGCCAGCAGCCCAGACGGGGATACGCAGTATTTT	CASSPDGDTQYF
TRBV7-9	TRBJ2-7	TRBD1	NA	TGTGCCAGCACCCTGGGACAGGGGAGCTCCTACGAGCAGTACTTC	CASTLGQGSSYEQYF
TRBV21-1	TRBJ2-1	NA	NA	TGTGCCAGCAGCTTCGCGAGGCGAGTAAATGAGCAGTTCTTC	CASSFARRVNEQFF
TRBV7-9	TRBJ2-7	TRBD2	NA	TGTGCCAGCAGCCCCCCGGGACTAGCCTACGAGCAGTACTTC	CASSPPGLAYEQYF
TRBV6-5	TRBJ2-3	NA	NA	TGTGCCAGCAGTTACTCACAGGGCGATACGCAGTATTTT	CASSYSQGDTQYF
TRBV5-6	TRBJ2-7	NA	NA	TGTGCCAGCAGCTTTGGGAGTTACTCCTACGAGCAGTACTTC	CASSFGSYSYEQYF
TRBV29-1	TRBJ2-1	TRBD1	NA	TGCAGCGTTGAAATAGACAGGGTCAATGAGCAGTTCTTC	CSVEIDRVNEQFF
TRBV19	TRBJ1-2	TRBD1	NA	TGTGCCAGTAGTCGTGGACAGGGGGCGTATGATGGCTACACCTTC	CASSRGQGAYDGYTF
TRBV7-9	TRBJ2-5	TRBD2	NA	TGTGCCAGCAGCTTACTACTAGCGGGGGAAGAGACCCAGTACTTC	CASSLLLAGEETQYF
TRBV27	TRBJ1-5	NA	NA	TGTGCCAGCAGTTTGAAGGGAAGCAATCAGCCCCAGCATTTT	CASSLKGSNQPQHF
TRBV6-5	TRBJ2-3	NA	once	TGTGCCAGCAGTCTGGGCCAGACAGATACGCAGTATTTT	CASSLGQTDTQYF
TRBV11-2	TRBJ2-7	NA	NA	TGTGCCAGCAGCTTCTTTGGGTACGAGCAGTACTTC	CASSFFGYEQYF
TRBV4-3	TRBJ1-6	NA	NA	TGCGCCAGCAGCCAGGCATGGGGCTATAATTCACCCCTCCACTTT	CASSQAWGYNSPLHF